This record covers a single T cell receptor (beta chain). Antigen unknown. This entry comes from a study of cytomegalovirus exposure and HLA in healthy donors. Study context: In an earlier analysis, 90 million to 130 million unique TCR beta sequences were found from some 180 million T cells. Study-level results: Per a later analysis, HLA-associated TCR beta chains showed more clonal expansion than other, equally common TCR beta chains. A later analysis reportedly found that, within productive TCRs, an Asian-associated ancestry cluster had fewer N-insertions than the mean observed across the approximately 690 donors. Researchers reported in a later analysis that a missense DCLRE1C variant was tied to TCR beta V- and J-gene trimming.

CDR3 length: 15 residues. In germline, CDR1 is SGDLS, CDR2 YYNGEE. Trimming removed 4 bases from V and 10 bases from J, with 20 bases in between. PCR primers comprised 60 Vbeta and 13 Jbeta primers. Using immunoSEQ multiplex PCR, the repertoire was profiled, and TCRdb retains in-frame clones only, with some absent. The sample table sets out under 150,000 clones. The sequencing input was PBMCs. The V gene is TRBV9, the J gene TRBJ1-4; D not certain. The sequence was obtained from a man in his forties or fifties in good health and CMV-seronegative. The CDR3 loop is CASSPFLLAPGKLFF. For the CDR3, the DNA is TGTGCCAGCAGCCCCTTCCTCTTGGCCCCGGGAAAACTGTTTTTT.